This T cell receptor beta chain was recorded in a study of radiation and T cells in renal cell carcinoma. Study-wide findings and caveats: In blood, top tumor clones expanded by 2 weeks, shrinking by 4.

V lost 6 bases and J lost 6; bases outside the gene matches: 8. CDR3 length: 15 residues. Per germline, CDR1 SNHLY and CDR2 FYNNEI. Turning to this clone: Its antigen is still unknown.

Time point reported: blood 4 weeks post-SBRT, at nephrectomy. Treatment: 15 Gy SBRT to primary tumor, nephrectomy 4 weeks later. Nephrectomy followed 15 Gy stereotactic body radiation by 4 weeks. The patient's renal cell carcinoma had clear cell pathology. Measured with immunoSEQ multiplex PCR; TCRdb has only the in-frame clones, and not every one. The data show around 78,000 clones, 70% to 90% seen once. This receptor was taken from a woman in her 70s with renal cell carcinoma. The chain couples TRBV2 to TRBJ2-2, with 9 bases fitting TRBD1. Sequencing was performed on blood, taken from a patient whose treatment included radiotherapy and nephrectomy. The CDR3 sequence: CASSDPGQGPGELFF. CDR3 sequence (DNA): TGTGCCAGCAGCGATCCGGGACAGGGCCCCGGGGAGCTGTTTTTT.